In its sample, the clone carrying this TCR beta chain was seen many times. After removal of 0 bases from V and 4 bases from J, the junction contained 12 bases not matched to a gene. The CDR3 contains 21 residues. Germline V lookup: CDR1 KGHSH, CDR2 LQKENI. This specimen comes from a study of HIV-infected patients and healthy controls. TCRdb re-called the 5' RACE reads with MiXCR, one entry per CDR3 protein. The repertoire includes tens of thousands of distinct CDR3 sequences, about 19% of them detected once, and about 1.3% sits in the top ten. The gene calls are TRBV18 and TRBJ2-1; 16 bases fit TRBD2. The TCR comes from a human donor in good health. Sequences were obtained from CD4+ T cells from blood. This CDR3 is CASSPPFRGLAGGSFYNEQFF. In DNA form, the CDR3 reads TGTGCCAGCTCACCACCGTTTCGGGGACTAGCGGGAGGGAGCTTTTACAATGAGCAGTTCTTC.